One and the same sample provided the 32 T cell receptor beta chains below, sequenced in a study of T cell repertoires in cytomegalovirus infection. For these TCRs, the target antigens are not known. TCRdb ran MiXCR on the reads and lists one entry per CDR3 protein. The table has hundreds of thousands of distinct CDR3 sequences, roughly 28% seen once. The starting material was cultured PBMCs, obtained from culture after CMV antigen stimulation. The origin of the receptors is a human donor in good health (CMV status not recorded). Some clones in this sample may be carry-over from other donors' samples.

At least ten counts were recorded for this clonotype. The chain is built from TRBV7-2 and TRBJ1-6, with D perhaps matching TRBD1 (6 bases). V lost 3 bases and J 6 bases, leaving 9 bases between the germline ends. Looked up from germline, CDR1 is SGHTA and CDR2 is FQGNSA. This CDR3 is built from 14 residues. The CDR3 DNA reads as TGTGCCAGCAGCTTCCGGGACACTAATTCACCCCTCCACTTT. It yields the protein CASSFRDTNSPLHF. Full variable domain (remainder filled in from reference TRBV7-2 and TRBJ1-6): GAGVSQSPSNKVTEKGKDVELRCDPISGHTALYWYRQSLGQGLEFLIYFQGNSAPDKSGLPSDRFSAERTGGSVSTLTIQRTQQEDSAVYLCASSFRDTNSPLHFGNGTRLTVT.

The CDR3 reads CASSAGTLGGQDTQYF. The CDR3 DNA is TGTGCCAGCAGCGCCGGGACCTTAGGGGGCCAAGATACGCAGTATTTT. This chain uses TRBV6-6 with TRBJ2-3, with 7 bases fitting TRBD1. The CDR3 is 16 residues long. Trimming removed 6 bases from V and 5 bases from J; junction bases left unmatched: 14. Germline CDR1 and CDR2: MNHNY and SVGAGI (reference sequence).

Only a few counts were recorded for this clonotype. The chain joins TRBV4-1 to TRBJ1-4; 7 bases are a match to TRBD1. The CDR3 is made up of 14 amino acids. Germline V gene data show CDR1 as MGHRA and CDR2 as YSYEKL. The V and J ends lost 4 bases and 7 bases, in that order; junction bases with no gene match: 6. This chain's CDR3 is CASSPRQGVEKLFF. The CDR3 region has the DNA TGCGCCAGCAGCCCTCGACAGGGCGTTGAAAAACTGTTTTTT.

The chain combines TRBV20-1 with TRBJ1-5; D gene unclear. This CDR3 has 13 residues. CDR1 and CDR2 from the germline V gene are DFQATT and SNEGSKA (reference sequence). V lost 6 bases and J lost 0, with 9 bases in between. The CDR3 region has the DNA TGCAGTGCCAGGAGATATAGCAATCAGCCCCAGCATTTT. Translation: CSARRYSNQPQHF.

This clonotype was picked up many times. V and J are TRBV7-2 and TRBJ2-7; TRBD1 might be the D (6 bases). Looked up from germline, CDR1 is SGHTA and CDR2 is FQGNSA. V dropped 0 bases and J dropped 3 bases, with 18 bases sitting between them. CDR3 length: 17 residues. CDR3 protein: CASSLAGQTTTSYEQYF. DNA for the CDR3: TGTGCCAGCAGCTTAGCAGGACAGACCACTACAAGCTACGAGCAGTACTTC.

The rearrangement uses TRBV11-2 and TRBJ2-5; D is undetermined. Germline CDR1 and CDR2: SGHAT and FQNNGV. The CDR3 consists of 13 residues. The V end was cut by 5 bases, the J end by 2 bases, with 9 bases between. Written as DNA, the CDR3 is TGTGCCAGCAGCCTGAATTCTCAAGAGACCCAGTACTTC. This encodes CASSLNSQETQYF.

The chain recombines TRBV25-1 with TRBJ2-1; TRBD2 aligns across 7 bases. The CDR3 sequence is 19 residues long. Germline V gene data show CDR1 as MGHDK and CDR2 as SYGVNS. V lost 1 base, J lost 4 bases, and 16 bases stayed unmatched. CDR3 bases: TGTGCCAGCAGTGAATTTAACCCGCTAGCGGATCACCTATACAATGAGCAGTTCTTC. Its translation: CASSEFNPLADHLYNEQFF.

V is TRBV4-2 and J is TRBJ1-6, with 7 nucleotides matching TRBD1. The junction had 4 bases not matched to a gene; V was cut back by 1 base and J by 7 bases. The CDR3 consists of 15 residues. Germline CDR1 LGHNA, CDR2 YNFKEQ. CDR3 region: CASSQGTGSNSPLHF. Written as DNA, the CDR3 is TGTGCCAGCAGCCAAGGGACAGGTTCGAATTCACCCCTCCACTTT.

The rearrangement links TRBV18 to TRBJ2-1; D uncertain. V was trimmed by 3 bases and J by 9 bases, leaving 15 bases between them. The CDR3 is 14 residues long. CDR1 is KGHSH and CDR2 is LQKENI in the germline V gene. The CDR3 protein is CASSPDMGSGEQFF. The CDR3 nucleotides read TGTGCCAGCTCACCTGATATGGGGTCTGGTGAGCAGTTCTTC. The whole variable domain, filled in from reference TRBV18 and TRBJ2-1, reads NAGVMQNPRHLVRRRGQEARLRCSPMKGHSHVYWYRQLPEEGLKFMVYLQKENIIDESGMPKERFSAEFPKEGPSILRIQQVVRGDSAAYFCASSPDMGSGEQFFGPGTRLTVL.

This clonotype was seen once. The chain links TRBV4-1 to TRBJ1-1; TRBD1 might be the D (5 bases). CDR1 and CDR2 from the germline V gene are MGHRA and YSYEKL. The V end lost 6 bases, the J end lost 2 bases, and 22 bases lay between the germline ends. This CDR3 is 17 amino acids long. CDR3 bases: TGCGCCAGCAGTCCTGGGACCAGGGCGAAAGGAAACACTGAAGCTTTCTTT. Translation gives CASSPGTRAKGNTEAFF.

The gene calls are TRBV6-1 and TRBJ1-1, with D hard to call. Germline V gives CDR1 MNHNS, CDR2 SASEGT. The length of the CDR3 is 13 residues. V lost 8 bases and J lost 3, with 13 bases in between. The CDR3 here is CASSTRVDTEAFF. CDR3 nucleotides: TGTGCCAGCTCTACTCGGGTGGACACTGAAGCTTTCTTT.

Only a few counts were recorded for this clonotype. As DNA, the CDR3 is TGTGCCAGCACCGAGACAGGGGGAGCTAACTATGGCTACACCTTC. It specifies CASTETGGANYGYTF. The chain couples TRBV11-1 to TRBJ1-2; 9 nucleotides line up with TRBD1. The CDR3 contains 15 residues. The V and J ends lost 7 bases and 0 bases, in that order; junction bases with no gene match: 6. Germline V CDR1 and CDR2: SGHAT, FQDESV (reference sequence).

This sequence joins TRBV24-1 and TRBJ1-1; no reliable D call. Germline V lookup: CDR1 KGHDR, CDR2 SFDVKD. This CDR3 is 13 amino acids long. Trimming took off 0 bases at V and 1 base at J, with 2 bases between the two ends. This chain's CDR3 is CATSDLSNTEAFF. CDR3 sequence (DNA): TGTGCCACCAGTGATTTGTCGAACACTGAAGCTTTCTTT.

The J gene is TRBJ1-2, the V gene TRBV20-1; 7 bases fit TRBD1. CDR1 DFQATT and CDR2 SNEGSKA come from the germline V gene (reference sequence). Losses at the gene ends were 1 base for V and 2 bases for J; bases not matched to a gene: 10. The CDR3 runs to 16 residues. The CDR3 region is CSARGGGGDYNYGYTF. CDR3 DNA: TGCAGTGCTAGAGGGGGAGGGGGCGATTACAACTATGGCTACACCTTC.

A few counts support this clonotype. This chain connects TRBV12-3 or TRBV12-4 to TRBJ1-1, with 9 bases identical to TRBD1. V lost 6 bases and J lost 6; bases outside the gene matches: 8. This CDR3 contains 14 residues. CDR3 in amino acids: CASSLGQGSAEAFF. CDR3 coding DNA: TGTGCCAGCAGCCTCGGACAGGGGTCCGCTGAAGCTTTCTTT.

This clonotype was recorded a few times. The chain carries TRBV28 and TRBJ2-1; a possible D gene is TRBD1 (5 bases). V lost 2 bases, J lost 0 bases, and 8 bases lay in between. This CDR3 has 15 amino acids. The V gene's germline CDR1 is MDHEN and CDR2 SYDVKM. CDR3 protein: CASSLGAASYNEQFF. In DNA, the CDR3 is TGTGCCAGCAGTTTAGGGGCGGCCTCCTACAATGAGCAGTTCTTC.

The sample holds many counts of this clonotype. The chain links TRBV7-6 to TRBJ2-2; 7 bases are shared with TRBD1. Unmatched junction bases numbered 7, after V lost 2 bases and J lost 1 base. This CDR3 spans 17 amino acids. Per the germline V gene, CDR1 is SGHVS and CDR2 is FNYEAQ. In DNA form, the CDR3 reads TGTGCCAGCAGCTTAAACCCGGGACAGCTGAACACCGGGGAGCTGTTTTTT. Translation gives CASSLNPGQLNTGELFF.

This chain connects TRBV6-1 to TRBJ2-3, with D uncertain. Looked up from germline, CDR1 is MNHNS and CDR2 is SASEGT. The V and J ends lost 2 bases and 4 bases respectively, with 10 bases between them. This CDR3 has 14 residues. CDR3 amino acids: CASSEQSQPDTQYF. CDR3 sequence (DNA): TGTGCCAGCAGTGAACAAAGTCAGCCAGATACGCAGTATTTT.

This clonotype was recorded many times. The chain carries TRBV7-8 and TRBJ1-5, with D possibly being TRBD1 (6 bases). Between the trimmed V and J ends, which lost 0 bases and 1 base, there was a span of 13 bases. Germline assignment: CDR1 SGHVS and CDR2 FQNEAQ. CDR3 size: 17 residues. CDR3 nucleotides: TGTGCCAGCAGCTTAGCGCGGGGGCGCCGGAGCAATCAGCCCCAGCATTTT. This gives the protein CASSLARGRRSNQPQHF.

The sample holds a few counts of this clonotype. The chain carries TRBV19 and TRBJ1-5; no definite D call. Germline values: CDR1 LNHDA, CDR2 SQIVND (reference sequence). Trimming left V 6 bases short and J 5 bases short, with 8 bases between. The CDR3 consists of 12 residues. CDR3 nucleotides: TGTGCCAGTAGCCCTAAGGATCAGCCCCAGCATTTT. Encoded protein: CASSPKDQPQHF.

The chain is built from TRBV18 and TRBJ1-1; D not resolved. The germline V and J ends were trimmed by 3 bases and 7 bases, with 21 bases remaining between them. CDR3 size: 16 residues. The germline V gene has CDR1 KGHSH and CDR2 LQKENI. The CDR3 region has the DNA TGTGCCAGCTCACCGATCGACCGCCCGGGTGACCTTGAAGCTTTCTTT. This codes for CASSPIDRPGDLEAFF.

In this sample, this clonotype turned up a few times. The chain couples TRBV15 to TRBJ2-5; 12 positions agree with TRBD2. CDR1 is LNHNV and CDR2 is YYDKDF in the germline V gene (reference sequence). The V and J ends lost 6 bases and 0 bases, in that order; junction bases with no gene match: 17. The CDR3 is 20 amino acids. DNA of the CDR3: TGTGCCACCAGGGTCCGCGAAACTAGCGGGGGGAAGCCTTACCAAGAGACCCAGTACTTC. Protein sequence: CATRVRETSGGKPYQETQYF.

This clonotype was seen at least ten times. The CDR3 protein is CASSRGLLGEQYF. Written as DNA, the CDR3 is TGTGCCAGCAGTAGGGGACTCCTCGGGGAGCAGTACTTC. V and J are TRBV6-2 or TRBV6-3 and TRBJ2-7; possibly TRBD2 for D (6 bases). From germline, CDR1 is MNHEY and CDR2 SVGEGT. V lost 5 bases to trimming and J lost 7 bases, with 15 bases between them. The length of the CDR3 is 13 residues.

This clonotype was counted between two and nine times. The gene calls are TRBV7-3 and TRBJ1-2; possibly TRBD1 for D (5 bases). Germline-derived CDR1 and CDR2 are SGHTA and FQGTGA. V lost 0 bases, J lost 7 bases, and 9 bases lay in between. The CDR3 loop spans 13 amino acids. The chain's CDR3 is CASSLTSGTGYTF. CDR3 nucleotides: TGTGCCAGCAGCTTAACGTCAGGGACTGGCTACACCTTC.

In its sample, this clonotype was seen many times. V and J are TRBV7-2 and TRBJ2-7, with D possibly called TRBD1 or TRBD2 (6 bases each). The CDR3 is made up of 14 amino acids. Trimming shortened V by 5 bases and J by 5 bases, and 16 bases separated the two germline ends. Germline assignment: CDR1 SGHTA and CDR2 FQGNSA. The CDR3 loop reads CASSPRLGGDEQYF. The CDR3 DNA is TGTGCCAGCAGCCCCCGACTAGGGGGAGACGAGCAGTACTTC.

Only a few counts were recorded for this clonotype. V is TRBV6-5 and J is TRBJ1-1, with D unresolved. V lost 6 bases, J lost 0 bases, and 11 bases lay in between. In germline, CDR1 is MNHEY, CDR2 SVGAGI. The CDR3 spans 14 residues. In DNA form, the CDR3 reads TGTGCCAGCAGCAGGACTTATTTGAACACTGAAGCTTTCTTT. It is translated as CASSRTYLNTEAFF.

This chain uses TRBV7-2 with TRBJ1-2, with a weak D call TRBD1 (6 bases). The CDR3 runs to 15 residues. Trimming removed 6 bases from V and 5 bases from J, with 19 bases in between. Germline CDR1 and CDR2: SGHTA and FQGNSA. The CDR3 loop is CASRRGGAEIYGYTF. Here the CDR3 DNA reads TGTGCCAGCAGGCGAGGGGGGGCCGAAATTTATGGCTACACCTTC.

This clonotype occurred many times. The chain links TRBV4-2 to TRBJ1-1, with no clear D. The CDR3 extends over 15 amino acids. CDR1 and CDR2 from the germline V gene are LGHNA and YNFKEQ. V was clipped by 1 base and J by 4 bases, with 13 bases between them. The CDR3 nucleotides read TGTGCCAGCAGCCAAGGCGTTATGGGATTCACTGAAGCTTTCTTT. Amino acids: CASSQGVMGFTEAFF.

This clonotype was found once. The CDR3 DNA reads as TGTGCCAGTAGTGTCCCGGGACGGGCCCCCCACGAGCAGTACTTC. Protein product: CASSVPGRAPHEQYF. The V gene is TRBV19, the J gene TRBJ2-7, with D perhaps assigned TRBD1 or TRBD2 (5 bases each). The CDR3 contains 15 residues. Trimming cost V 5 bases and J 5 bases, with 19 bases left between them. Germline V gene sequence: CDR1 LNHDA, CDR2 SQIVND (reference sequence). Using reference TRBV19 and TRBJ2-7 for the parts outside the CDR3, the full variable domain is DGGITQSPKYLFRKEGQNVTLSCEQNLNHDAMYWYRQDPGQGLRLIYYSQIVNDFQKGDIAEGYSVSREKKESFPLTVTSAQKNPTAFYLCASSVPGRAPHEQYFGPGTRLTVT.

The V gene is TRBV12-3 or TRBV12-4, the J gene TRBJ1-5, with a possible D match to TRBD1 (6 bases). The germline V and J ends were trimmed by 5 bases and 4 bases, with 15 bases remaining between them. The CDR3 spans 15 residues. In DNA form, the CDR3 reads TGTGCCAGCAGTAGGGGGGGGGCACAAAATCAGCCCCAGCATTTT. It specifies CASSRGGAQNQPQHF.

This clonotype occurred a few times. The chain links TRBV11-1 to TRBJ2-6; TRBD1 might be the D (6 bases). V gave up 2 bases and J gave up 0 bases, with 11 bases separating them. The CDR3 length is 17 residues. The germline V gene encodes CDR1 SGHAT and CDR2 FQDESV (reference sequence). The CDR3 nucleotides read TGTGCCAGCAGCTTAAGGGACACGCTCTCTGGGGCCAACGTCCTGACTTTC. It translates to CASSLRDTLSGANVLTF.

In its sample, this clonotype was seen many times. The V call is TRBV7-9, the J call TRBJ1-2; 7 bases match TRBD1. CDR1 is SEHNR and CDR2 is FQNEAQ in the germline V gene (reference sequence). V lost 4 bases to trimming and J lost 6 bases; unmatched junction nucleotides: 2. CDR3 length equals 12 residues. CDR3 coding DNA: TGTGCCAGCAGCTCCGGGACAGATGGCTACACCTTC. Encoded protein: CASSSGTDGYTF. Full variable domain (outside the CDR3, taken from reference TRBV7-9 and TRBJ1-2): DTGVSQNPRHKITKRGQNVTFRCDPISEHNRLYWYRQTLGQGPEFLTYFQNEAQLEKSRLLSDRFSAERPKGSFSTLEIQRTEQGDSAMYLCASSSGTDGYTFGSGTRLTVV.